The clone carrying this TCR beta chain was recorded a few times. The sample comes from a study of T cell responses to AZD1222 COVID-19 vaccine. V dropped 6 bases and J dropped 6 bases, with 15 bases sitting between them. Per germline, CDR1 LNHNV and CDR2 YYDKDF (reference sequence). The CDR3 extends over 14 amino acids. The method was immunoSEQ multiplex PCR; TCRdb's version includes in-frame clones alone and lacks a portion of them. The sample records about 42,000 clones, over 80% being singletons. The clonotype originates from an adult who received the AZD1222 COVID-19 vaccine. This sequence joins TRBV15 and TRBJ2-1; D call uncertain. Sequencing used peripheral blood, obtained 28 days after the second AZD1222 dose. The CDR3 sequence: CATSLSVGGNEQFF. The CDR3 DNA sequence: TGTGCCACCAGTTTGAGCGTAGGTGGCAATGAGCAGTTCTTC. Variable domain in full (rest from reference TRBV15 and TRBJ2-1): DAMVIQNPRYQVTQFGKPVTLSCSQTLNHNVMYWYQQKSSQAPKLLFHYYDKDFNNEADTPDNFQSRRPNTSFCFLDIRSPGLGDTAMYLCATSLSVGGNEQFFGPGTRLTVL.